This T cell receptor beta chain was observed in a study of T cell responses to AZD1222 COVID-19 vaccine. Study at large: Second-dose timings of about 4 or about 12 weeks were pooled. Study observations and caveats: Close to half of all spike-specific TCRs reportedly target regions of the variants that are unmutated. Donors were largely white British and mainly female; clonal diversity was possibly underestimated.

Germline V lookup: CDR1 LGHDT, CDR2 YNNKEL (reference sequence). The CDR3 runs 16 residues. With 4 bases removed from V and 5 bases from J, the gap between germline ends came to 17 bases. Only in-frame clones appear in the TCRdb table, and some are missing; sequencing was by immunoSEQ multiplex PCR. The table shows over 100,000 clones, with approximately 88% occurring only once. For this clone: No antigen is known for it.

V gene TRBV3-1 (or the pseudogene TRBV3-2) combines with J gene TRBJ2-2; unclear D gene. The receptor's source is an adult in good health. The sample in question was peripheral blood, obtained on day 0 of AZD1222 vaccination. The CDR3 reads CASSLSTVRITGELFF. The CDR3 bases are TGTGCCAGCAGCCTGTCCACGGTGCGGATAACCGGGGAGCTGTTTTTT.